A selection of T cell receptor beta chains follows, all from one sample in a study of blood T cell repertoires in COVID-19. The protocol was immunoSEQ multiplex PCR, while the TCRdb copy is restricted to in-frame clones and leaves out a portion. The sample shows around 230,000 clones, about 86% of them seen only once. The material sequenced was PBMCs or T cells enriched from blood (not recorded which). These receptors were obtained from a woman aged 40 to 50 with acute COVID-19. CDR3s include the opening cysteine and the closing phenylalanine or tryptophan. The D gene is left open where the match is weak. Size tells how often a clone was seen (once, few, many) or the class of an expanded clone, and some rows leave it out.

>TRBJ1-2|TRBD1|once|TRBV24-1
CATSDGTGPYGYTF
TGTGCCACCAGTGACGGGACAGGGCCCTATGGCTACACCTTC
>TRBJ1-1|.|few|TRBV10-3
CAISDLQQNTEAFF
TGTGCCATCAGTGACTTACAGCAGAACACTGAAGCTTTCTTT
>TRBJ2-7|.|.|TRBV9
CASSVDQGSYEQYF
TGTGCCAGCAGCGTAGACCAGGGATCCTACGAGCAGTACTTC
>TRBJ2-3|.|.|TRBV9
CASSPLAISDTQYF
TGTGCCAGCAGCCCTCTCGCGATCTCGGATACGCAGTATTTT
>TRBJ2-7|TRBD1|.|TRBV5-1
CASSPGTGARWYF
TGCGCCAGCAGCCCCGGGACAGGGGCGAGATGGTACTTC
>TRBJ1-6|TRBD1|.|TRBV18
CASSPTTGSSHSPLHF
TGTGCCAGCTCACCAACGACAGGGAGTTCACATTCACCCCTCCACTTT
>TRBJ2-7|TRBD2|.|TRBV7-9
CASSRTSGRSYEQYF
TGTGCCAGCAGTCGGACTAGCGGGAGATCCTACGAGCAGTACTTC
>TRBJ2-7|TRBD1|once|TRBV10-2
CASTRGTAYEQYF
TGCGCCAGCACCCGAGGGACAGCGTACGAGCAGTACTTC
>TRBJ1-3|.|.|TRBV3-1/TRBV3-2
CASSPTGTWGNTIYF
TGTGCCAGCAGCCCAACTGGGACATGGGGAAACACCATATATTTT
>TRBJ2-3|TRBD1|.|TRBV5-6
CASRQLDRASTDTQYF
TGTGCCAGCCGCCAATTAGACAGGGCTAGCACAGATACGCAGTATTTT
>TRBJ1-4|TRBD1|.|TRBV15
CATSRGAQGTKLFF
TGTGCCACCAGCAGAGGTGCACAGGGGACAAAACTGTTTTTT
>TRBJ2-7|.|.|TRBV11-3
CASSLAGLNEQYF
TGTGCCAGCAGCTTGGCGGGGCTTAACGAGCAGTACTTC
>TRBJ2-7|.|.|TRBV5-4
CASSSWSTTSYEQYF
TGTGCCAGCAGTTCGTGGTCGACTACCTCCTACGAGCAGTACTTC
>TRBJ2-1|.|.|TRBV9
CASSVGGAYNEQFF
TGTGCCAGCAGCGTAGGGGGGGCCTACAATGAGCAGTTCTTC
>TRBJ1-5|TRBD1|.|TRBV19
CASSILDRRNQPQHF
TGTGCCAGTAGTATTCTGGACAGGCGGAATCAGCCCCAGCATTTT
>TRBJ1-5|.|.|TRBV5-4
CASSLVGVDNQPQHF
TGTGCCAGCAGCTTGGTAGGGGTCGACAATCAGCCCCAGCATTTT
>TRBJ2-1|TRBD1|.|TRBV4-1
CASSRQGQGSNEQFF
TGCGCCAGCAGCCGCCAAGGACAGGGGTCCAATGAGCAGTTCTTC
>TRBJ1-1|TRBD1|.|TRBV29-1
CSVRQGYTEAFF
TGCAGCGTCCGACAGGGATACACTGAAGCTTTCTTT
>TRBJ2-7|TRBD2|.|TRBV5-4
CASSQATSGIGYEQYF
TGTGCCAGCAGCCAAGCAACTAGCGGAATAGGCTACGAGCAGTACTTC
>TRBJ2-7|.|.|TRBV3-1/TRBV3-2
CASSQDAGSYEQYF
TGTGCCAGCAGCCAAGACGCCGGCTCCTACGAGCAGTACTTC
>TRBJ1-2|.|.|TRBV5-1
CASSLGVTGRKIQYGYTF
TGCGCCAGCAGCTTAGGGGTCACAGGGAGAAAGATTCAATATGGCTACACCTTC
>TRBJ2-7|TRBD2|.|TRBV11-2
CASSLGPLSGSRVEQYF
TGTGCCAGCAGCTTAGGCCCCCTTAGCGGGAGTCGGGTCGAGCAGTACTTC
>TRBJ2-3|TRBD2|.|TRBV5-5
CASSLVPSTSGIVYTQYF
TGTGCCAGCAGCTTGGTTCCCTCGACTAGCGGGATAGTATATACGCAGTATTTT
>TRBJ1-1|.|.|TRBV9
CASSVDTNTEAFF
TGTGCCAGCAGCGTAGACACGAACACTGAAGCTTTCTTT
>TRBJ2-7|TRBD2|.|TRBV27
CASRLAGTSSYEQYF
TGTGCCAGCAGGTTAGCGGGAACGAGCTCCTACGAGCAGTACTTC
>TRBJ2-5|TRBD1|once|TRBV19
CASSMNLGQGLETQYF
TGTGCCAGTAGTATGAACCTAGGACAGGGGTTAGAGACCCAGTACTTC
>TRBJ2-1|.|.|TRBV7-3
CASSLKATRPYNEQFF
TGTGCCAGCAGCTTAAAAGCGACCCGCCCTTACAATGAGCAGTTCTTC
>TRBJ2-1|.|.|TRBV5-1
CASSLGDNNNEQFF
TGCGCCAGCAGCTTGGGGGACAACAACAATGAGCAGTTCTTC
>TRBJ1-1|TRBD1|.|TRBV6-1
CASSGGQESLNTEAFF
TGTGCCAGCAGTGGGGGACAGGAATCCTTGAACACTGAAGCTTTCTTT
>TRBJ2-3|TRBD2|.|TRBV6-4
CASSEKGTSGSSTQYF
TGTGCCAGCAGTGAAAAAGGGACTAGCGGGAGTTCTACGCAGTATTTT
>TRBJ2-1|TRBD2|.|TRBV7-6
CASSGPSGDPQRNEQFF
TGTGCCAGCAGCGGTCCTAGCGGAGACCCTCAGAGGAATGAGCAGTTCTTC
>TRBJ1-2|TRBD1|.|TRBV7-9
CASSSGQGTNYGYTF
TGTGCCAGCAGCTCAGGACAGGGAACTAACTATGGCTACACCTTC
>TRBJ1-1|.|.|TRBV27
CASRRAGVSTEAFF
TGTGCCAGCCGAAGAGCGGGGGTGAGCACTGAAGCTTTCTTT
>TRBJ1-6|.|few|TRBV30
CAWKAGYNSPLHF
TGTGCCTGGAAGGCAGGTTATAATTCACCCCTCCACTTT
>TRBJ2-3|TRBD2|.|TRBV4-1
CASSQLVAGVFTDTQYF
TGCGCCAGCAGCCAACTTGTGGCGGGAGTCTTTACAGATACGCAGTATTTT
>TRBJ2-7|.|.|TRBV6-1
CASSESIPQGYEQYF
TGTGCCAGCAGTGAATCAATCCCTCAGGGCTACGAGCAGTACTTC
>TRBJ1-1|TRBD1|.|TRBV7-9
CASSLGGQGDTEAFF
TGTGCCAGCAGCTTAGGGGGCCAGGGGGACACTGAAGCTTTCTTT
>TRBJ1-1|TRBD1|few|TRBV2
CASSVDSLGQGNTEAFF
TGTGCCAGCAGTGTTGATTCTCTGGGACAGGGAAACACTGAAGCTTTCTTT
>TRBJ1-2|TRBD1|once|TRBV6-5
CASSPAGTAYGYTF
TGTGCCAGCAGTCCGGCCGGGACAGCCTATGGCTACACCTTC
>TRBJ1-1|.|.|TRBV11-2
CASSFNLQGGGTEAFF
TGTGCCAGCAGCTTTAATTTACAGGGAGGGGGCACTGAAGCTTTCTTT
>TRBJ2-1|TRBD2|.|TRBV3-1/TRBV3-2
CASSQDGQRERNEQFF
TGTGCCAGCAGCCAAGATGGCCAGCGGGAGAGGAATGAGCAGTTCTTC
>TRBJ1-4|.|.|TRBV5-4
CASSPRQAWGEKLFF
TGTGCCAGCAGCCCTCGACAGGCTTGGGGAGAAAAACTGTTTTTT
>TRBJ1-1|.|.|TRBV6-5
CASSYSYTEAFF
TGTGCCAGCAGTTATTCATACACTGAAGCTTTCTTT
>TRBJ1-5|.|.|TRBV6-5
CASSYSIGNQPQHF
TGTGCCAGCAGTTACTCGATAGGCAATCAGCCCCAGCATTTT
>TRBJ2-7|TRBD1|.|TRBV7-6
CASSTRTGTTYEQYF
TGTGCCAGCAGCACCCGGACAGGGACCACCTACGAGCAGTACTTC
>TRBJ2-7|TRBD2|.|TRBV7-6
CASSFGTSGNMYEQYF
TGTGCCAGCAGCTTCGGGACTAGCGGGAACATGTACGAGCAGTACTTC
>TRBJ2-2|TRBD1|.|TRBV3-1/TRBV3-2
CASSPRDRGRGELFF
TGTGCCAGCAGTCCACGGGACAGGGGGCGCGGGGAGCTGTTTTTT